A single sample is the source of the 13 T cell receptor beta chains below, sequenced in a study of metastatic and nonmetastatic thyroid tumors. From the PCR reads, TCRdb re-called clones with MiXCR. The data hold fewer than 50,000 clones, with approximately 15% observed a single time. Patients had received no treatment of any kind before thyroid surgery. Material: blood. These receptors originate from a female donor with papillary thyroid cancer or a benign thyroid nodule (not recorded which). Some clones in this sample may be carry-over from other donors' samples.

There are many counts of this clone. The chain links TRBV10-3 to TRBJ2-7; 7 nucleotides match TRBD1. Trimming at V came to 10 bases and at J to 2 bases, leaving 8 bases not matched to a gene. CDR1 and CDR2 from the germline V gene are ENHRY and SYGVKD. CDR3 size: 13 residues. This CDR3 is CATGVTGTYEQYF. The DNA for the CDR3 is TGTGCCACCGGTGTGACAGGGACCTACGAGCAGTACTTC.

The chain joins TRBV18 to TRBJ1-1; D is uncertain. In germline, CDR1 is KGHSH, CDR2 LQKENI. The CDR3 has 12 residues. Trimming took off 3 bases at V and 7 bases at J, with 9 bases between the two ends. The DNA of the CDR3 is TGTGCCAGCTCACCGTTAGTTGGTGAAGCTTTCTTT. Encoded protein: CASSPLVGEAFF.

This clone has at least ten counts. V and J are TRBV12-3 or TRBV12-4 and TRBJ2-1, with 9 positions matching TRBD2. The ends lost 0 bases at V and 6 bases at J; junction bases unmatched: 9. The CDR3 contains 17 residues. The DNA of the CDR3 is TGTGCCAGCAGTTTAGCACAAGCGGGAGGTATTGGCAATGAGCAGTTCTTC. Residues: CASSLAQAGGIGNEQFF.

The gene calls are TRBV28 and TRBJ2-6; 7 bases align to TRBD2. Unmatched junction bases numbered 13, after V lost 5 bases and J lost 0 bases. Germline V gene data show CDR1 as MDHEN and CDR2 as SYDVKM. The CDR3 runs to 19 residues. CDR3 DNA sequence: TGTGCCAGCAGTCCCCCCGGGCCTAGCGGATTCTCTGGGGCCAACGTCCTGACTTTC. Translation gives CASSPPGPSGFSGANVLTF.

Details on this clone: This may arise from a read error, as a much more abundant clone is one base away. Other DNA sequences within the sample encode an identical CDR3. The CDR3 protein is CASSQDGIETQYF. DNA of the CDR3: TGTGCCAGCAGCCAAGACGGGATTGAGACCCAGTACTTC. The chain recombines TRBV9 with TRBJ2-5; D possibly corresponds to TRBD2 (5 bases). CDR1 and CDR2 from the germline V gene are SGDLS and YYNGEE. The V end lost 4 bases, the J end lost 5 bases, and 12 bases lay between the germline ends. CDR3 length: 13 residues.

This clone was recorded many times. This chain connects TRBV11-2 to TRBJ1-4, with unresolved D. Germline CDR1 SGHAT, CDR2 FQNNGV. This CDR3 has 14 residues. V lost 4 bases and J 3 bases, leaving 9 bases between the germline ends. The CDR3 here is CASSSRTSNEKLFF. For the CDR3, the DNA is TGTGCCAGCAGCTCAAGGACCTCTAATGAAAAACTGTTTTTT.

This clone has a count of ten or more. The genes are TRBV20-1 and TRBJ2-5, with a tentative D call TRBD2 (6 bases). The CDR3 runs 14 residues. V was pared by 2 bases and J by 5 bases, with 15 bases between. Germline V gene lookup returns CDR1 DFQATT and CDR2 SNEGSKA (reference sequence). CDR3 in DNA: TGCAGTGCTAGATCCGGCCGGGGGTATGAGACCCAGTACTTC. Translated: CSARSGRGYETQYF.

This clone was counted ten times or more. The chain uses TRBV5-1 and TRBJ2-7; tentatively, D is TRBD1 (6 bases). This CDR3 is 12 amino acids long. The germline V gene has CDR1 SGHRS and CDR2 YFSETQ. V was cut by 5 bases and J by 5 bases, with 11 bases left in between. This CDR3 reads CASRFTGNEQYF. The DNA for the CDR3 is TGCGCCAGCAGGTTTACAGGGAACGAGCAGTACTTC.

V usage is TRBV20-1 and J usage is TRBJ2-7; no reliable D call. The germline V gene has CDR1 DFQATT and CDR2 SNEGSKA (reference sequence). Deletions cut 0 bases from V and 0 bases from J, with 9 bases between. The CDR3 loop spans 14 amino acids. CDR3 sequence: CSARDPSYSYEQYF. CDR3 bases: TGCAGTGCTAGAGATCCAAGCTACTCCTACGAGCAGTACTTC.

The chain couples TRBV20-1 to TRBJ1-2; no firm D call. The CDR3 has 12 amino acids. Trimming stripped 3 bases from V and 2 bases from J, with 7 bases between. Germline V CDR1 and CDR2: DFQATT, SNEGSKA (reference sequence). CDR3: CSASLGNYGYTF. For the CDR3, the DNA is TGCAGTGCTAGCTTGGGGAACTATGGCTACACCTTC.

The V and J genes are TRBV28 and TRBJ1-6, with a possible D match to TRBD1 (5 bases). The CDR3 runs 17 residues. V was pared by 6 bases and J by 7 bases, with 22 bases between. CDR1 is MDHEN, CDR2 SYDVKM, per germline. CDR3 amino acids: CASRNPLESGTNSPLHF. CDR3 sequence (DNA): TGTGCCAGCAGAAACCCGTTGGAGTCCGGGACCAATTCACCCCTCCACTTT.

The sample holds many counts of this clone. V and J are TRBV5-4 and TRBJ1-4; 7 nucleotides agree with TRBD1. The CDR3 runs to 16 residues. V was pared by 4 bases and J by 2 bases, with 8 bases of the junction left unmatched. Germline V gives CDR1 SGHNT, CDR2 YYREEE (reference sequence). The CDR3 DNA reads TGTGCCAGCAGCACGAACAGGGGTGTGACTAATGAAAAACTGTTTTTT. Its protein product is CASSTNRGVTNEKLFF.

The gene calls are TRBV12-3 or TRBV12-4 and TRBJ2-2; D is possibly TRBD2 (6 bases). The CDR3 has 14 residues. The ends were cut back, 8 bases at V and 2 bases at J, with 12 bases in the middle. The CDR3 sequence is CASLLSGNTGELFF. CDR3 in DNA: TGTGCCAGCCTACTTAGCGGTAACACCGGGGAGCTGTTTTTT.